These 29 T cell receptor beta chains were sequenced from one sample in a study of cytomegalovirus exposure and HLA in healthy donors. With 60 Vbeta and 13 Jbeta primers, the PCR was carried out. Repertoires were generated with immunoSEQ multiplex PCR, while TCRdb's copy carries only in-frame clones and drops some. The table lists roughly 100,000 clones, around 80% of them singletons. The sequenced material came from PBMCs. The receptors originated from a man aged 35-49 years in good health and CMV-seronegative.

This clone was counted once. For the CDR3, the DNA is TGCGCCAGCAGCGGCGGACTAGCGGGGGGAGCGGGGGAGCTGTTTTTT. Translating gives CASSGGLAGGAGELFF. The chain employs TRBV5-1 and TRBJ2-2, with TRBD2 matching 14 bases. Germline CDR1 and CDR2: SGHRS and YFSETQ. V gave up 4 bases and J gave up 8 bases; unmatched junction bases: 7. The CDR3 length is 16 residues.

The chain has TRBV19 and TRBJ1-6; the D gene is possibly TRBD1 (6 bases). This CDR3 is built from 17 residues. Germline V gene sequence: CDR1 LNHDA, CDR2 SQIVND (reference sequence). V lost 5 bases and J 5 bases, leaving 19 bases between the germline ends. The CDR3 is CASSSEKRGQHNSPLHF. Here the CDR3 DNA reads TGTGCCAGTAGTTCAGAAAAGAGGGGACAACATAATTCACCCCTCCACTTT.

This chain connects TRBV19 to TRBJ2-5, with 9 positions matching TRBD2. With 5 bases clipped from V and 5 bases from J, the junction kept 6 bases outside the gene matches. The germline gives CDR1 LNHDA, CDR2 SQIVND (reference sequence). The CDR3 totals 14 residues. The CDR3 sequence: CASSPPGTSETQYF. For the CDR3, the DNA is TGTGCCAGTAGTCCACCCGGGACTAGCGAGACCCAGTACTTC.

In regard to this clone: Other DNA sequences of this sample code for an identical CDR3. This chain uses TRBV5-1 with TRBJ1-1; D unresolved. V was clipped by 0 bases and J by 5 bases, with 11 bases between them. Germline V gene lookup returns CDR1 SGHRS and CDR2 YFSETQ. The CDR3 is made up of 14 amino acids. This chain's CDR3 is CASSLGARGTEAFF. For the CDR3, the DNA is TGCGCCAGCAGCTTGGGAGCCCGAGGGACTGAAGCTTTCTTT.

The table lists this clone with a few counts. The genes are TRBV27 and TRBJ2-7, with 9 bases matching TRBD1. The CDR3 is 14 residues long. The ends lost 3 bases at V and 6 bases at J; junction bases unmatched: 6. Germline lookup yields CDR1 MNHEY and CDR2 SMNVEV (reference sequence). CDR3 DNA sequence: TGTGCCAGCAGTTTGGGACAGGGTTTTTCCGAGCAGTACTTC. It is translated as CASSLGQGFSEQYF.

The V and J genes are TRBV29-1 and TRBJ1-2, with a tentative D call TRBD1 (5 bases). CDR3 size: 12 residues. CDR1 is SQVTM, CDR2 ANQGSEA, per germline. Trimming removed 2 bases from V and 10 bases from J, with 14 bases in between. The CDR3 DNA follows: TGCAGCGTTGAATGGCCAGGGATGTTCTACACCTTC. Protein product: CSVEWPGMFYTF.

V and J are TRBV28 and TRBJ1-2; D gene unclear. CDR1 and CDR2 (germline): MDHEN, SYDVKM. V lost 3 bases and J 0 bases, leaving 8 bases between the germline ends. This CDR3 comprises 14 residues. In nucleotides, the CDR3 is TGTGCCAGCAGTTTCGAGGATACTAACTATGGCTACACCTTC. As protein: CASSFEDTNYGYTF.

In the case of this clone: A read error may account for a junction end that differs from germline. This CDR3 reads CASGLGDRGTDTQYF. The CDR3 DNA reads TGCGCCAGCGGCTTGGGAGACAGGGGCACAGATACGCAGTATTTT. The chain recombines TRBV5-1 with TRBJ2-3; TRBD1 matches at 7 bases. The germline gives CDR1 SGHRS, CDR2 YFSETQ. The CDR3 covers 15 residues. The full variable domain, completed using reference TRBV5-1 and TRBJ2-3, is KAGVTQTPRYLIKTRGQQVTLSCSPISGHRSVSWYQQTPGQGLQFLFEYFSETQRNKGNFPGRFSGRQFSNSRSEMNVSTLELGDSALYLCASGLGDRGTDTQYFGPGTRLTVL.

This chain uses TRBV5-1 with TRBJ2-5; 8 bases are shared with TRBD2. The germline gives CDR1 SGHRS, CDR2 YFSETQ. Losses at the gene ends were 0 bases for V and 4 bases for J; bases not matched to a gene: 2. The CDR3 covers 14 residues. Here the CDR3 reads CASSLVLAGETQYF. The DNA of the CDR3 is TGCGCCAGCAGCTTGGTGCTAGCGGGAGAGACCCAGTACTTC.

The chain employs TRBV5-1 and TRBJ2-2; 10 nucleotides match TRBD1. Germline V lookup: CDR1 SGHRS, CDR2 YFSETQ. Unmatched junction bases numbered 1, after V lost 3 bases and J lost 5 bases. This CDR3 comprises 14 residues. CDR3: CASSWGQGTGELFF. The CDR3 DNA reads TGCGCCAGCAGCTGGGGACAGGGGACCGGGGAGCTGTTTTTT.

This chain joins TRBV4-1 and TRBJ2-7; weak D call: TRBD2 (6 bases). Looked up from germline, CDR1 is MGHRA and CDR2 is YSYEKL. The V end was cut by 4 bases, the J end by 2 bases, with 21 bases between. CDR3 length: 17 amino acids. Here the CDR3 reads CASSRMLGTGYAYEQYF. DNA for the CDR3: TGCGCCAGCAGCCGTATGCTAGGGACTGGCTACGCCTACGAGCAGTACTTC.

The V gene is TRBV9, the J gene TRBJ2-3, with 11 bases lining up with TRBD1. The CDR3 contains 16 residues. Germline V gives CDR1 SGDLS, CDR2 YYNGEE. After removal of 3 bases from V and 3 bases from J, the junction contained 6 bases not matched to a gene. DNA for the CDR3: TGTGCCAGCAGCGCACGGGGACAGGGGGAAACAGATACGCAGTATTTT. Encoded protein: CASSARGQGETDTQYF.

The chain carries TRBV7-9 and TRBJ2-3, with 9 bases lining up with TRBD2. Germline CDR1 reads SEHNR; CDR2 reads FQNEAQ (reference sequence). V dropped 3 bases and J dropped 0; count of bases not matched to a gene: 4. The CDR3 has 16 residues. The CDR3 sequence: CASSLASGVSTDTQYF. As DNA, the CDR3 is TGTGCCAGCAGCTTGGCTAGCGGGGTGAGCACAGATACGCAGTATTTT.

The V call is TRBV6-1, the J call TRBJ2-1; possibly TRBD2 for D (5 bases). This CDR3 has 13 residues. The germline V gene encodes CDR1 MNHNS and CDR2 SASEGT. Trimming cost V 2 bases and J 8 bases, with 10 bases left between them. The CDR3, as DNA: TGTGCCAGCAGTGAAATGCCCGGGGATGAGCAGTTCTTC. It is translated as CASSEMPGDEQFF.

About this clone itself: Germline is not matched at one junction end, which may reflect a read error. V usage is TRBV7-9 and J usage is TRBJ2-1; D is unclear. Germline V gene lookup returns CDR1 SEHNR and CDR2 FQNEAQ (reference sequence). CDR3 length equals 14 residues. The CDR3 protein is CSSSGRLLSNEQFF. The CDR3 coding sequence is TGTTCCAGCAGTGGCAGGTTATTAAGCAATGAGCAGTTCTTC.

This clone showed up just a few times. The rearrangement uses TRBV7-2 and TRBJ2-7; 12 bases fit TRBD2. Germline V CDR1 and CDR2: SGHTA, FQGNSA. The CDR3 spans 15 residues. V shed 5 bases, J shed 3 bases, and the junction held 5 bases outside the gene matches. Here the CDR3 DNA reads TGTGCCAGCAGCCCTAGCGGGGGGGCCCTCTACGAGCAGTACTTC. Translating it yields CASSPSGGALYEQYF.

As regards this clone: Other DNA sequences in this sample translate to the same CDR3. The chain recombines TRBV5-5 with TRBJ1-5, with D hard to call. The CDR3 extends over 14 amino acids. CDR1 is SGHKS and CDR2 is YYEKEE in the germline V gene (reference sequence). V lost 0 bases and J lost 2, with 6 bases in between. CDR3 sequence reads: CASSLAAGNQPQHF. CDR3 nucleotides: TGTGCCAGCAGCTTGGCAGCGGGCAATCAGCCCCAGCATTTT. The full variable domain, rest sourced from reference TRBV5-5 and TRBJ1-5, is DAGVTQSPTHLIKTRGQQVTLRCSPISGHKSVSWYQQVLGQGPQFIFQYYEKEERGRGNFPDRFSARQFPNYSSELNVNALLLGDSALYLCASSLAAGNQPQHFGDGTRLSIL.

V and J are TRBV13 and TRBJ2-1; D is possibly TRBD2 (5 bases). This CDR3 region has 17 residues. Germline values: CDR1 PRHDT, CDR2 FYEKMQ (reference sequence). V lost 5 bases, J lost 4 bases, and 21 bases lay in between. The DNA of the CDR3 is TGTGCCAGCAGCGCCCAACTACGGGGATTTGGATACAATGAGCAGTTCTTC. This gives the protein CASSAQLRGFGYNEQFF.

The chain employs TRBV7-2 and TRBJ2-5, with D maybe TRBD2 (6 bases). The CDR3 spans 14 residues. The germline V gene has CDR1 SGHTA and CDR2 FQGNSA. The V end lost 5 bases, the J end lost 7 bases, and 17 bases lay between the germline ends. The CDR3 loop is CASSAGGLDGTQYF. CDR3 DNA sequence: TGTGCCAGCAGCGCCGGAGGGTTGGACGGGACCCAGTACTTC.

The V call is TRBV19, the J call TRBJ2-5, with 8 bases fitting TRBD2. The trim removed 8 bases at V and 5 bases at J, leaving 4 bases unmatched. The CDR3 loop spans 12 amino acids. Germline V gene data show CDR1 as LNHDA and CDR2 as SQIVND (reference sequence). The CDR3: CASGPGGETQYF. The CDR3 nucleotides are TGTGCCAGTGGGCCGGGGGGGGAGACCCAGTACTTC. The entire variable domain, with the rest obtained from reference TRBV19 and TRBJ2-5, is as follows: DGGITQSPKYLFRKEGQNVTLSCEQNLNHDAMYWYRQDPGQGLRLIYYSQIVNDFQKGDIAEGYSVSREKKESFPLTVTSAQKNPTAFYLCASGPGGETQYFGPGTRLLVL.

The chain joins TRBV5-4 to TRBJ2-4; D is possibly TRBD2 (7 bases). The CDR3 is 14 amino acids. Trimming pared 5 bases from V and 8 bases from J, leaving 17 bases between. The V gene's germline CDR1 is SGHNT and CDR2 YYREEE (reference sequence). CDR3 residues: CASRTFGGRDIQYF. In nucleotides, the CDR3 is TGTGCCAGCAGAACCTTCGGGGGGCGGGACATTCAGTACTTC.

This clone was counted once. The V gene is TRBV7-9, the J gene TRBJ2-5; 13 bases are shared with TRBD2. Trimming cost V 5 bases and J 9 bases; bases outside gene matches: 3. CDR3 length: 13 amino acids. Germline lookup yields CDR1 SEHNR and CDR2 FQNEAQ (reference sequence). The CDR3 spells CASSVTSGGAQYF. The CDR3 DNA follows: TGTGCCAGCAGCGTAACTAGCGGGGGGGCCCAGTACTTC.

V usage is TRBV5-1 and J usage is TRBJ2-7; 11 nucleotides align to TRBD1. CDR1 and CDR2 from the germline V gene are SGHRS and YFSETQ. This CDR3 contains 15 residues. Unmatched junction bases numbered 5, after V lost 4 bases and J lost 2 bases. The CDR3 DNA reads as TGCGCCAGCAGCCCGACGGGACAGGGGGCCTACGAGCAGTACTTC. Its translation: CASSPTGQGAYEQYF.

The rearrangement links TRBV5-4 to TRBJ1-1, with D possibly being TRBD1 (6 bases). Germline V gives CDR1 SGHNT, CDR2 YYREEE (reference sequence). There are 15 residues in the CDR3. Deletions cut 3 bases from V and 0 bases from J, with 12 bases between. CDR3 loop: CASSSLDRLNTEAFF. In DNA, the CDR3 is TGTGCCAGCAGCTCCCTGGACAGACTGAACACTGAAGCTTTCTTT.

V is TRBV5-1 and J is TRBJ1-1; 7 bases map to TRBD1. V trimming: 0 bases; J trimming: 5 bases; junction bases outside the gene matches: 7. The V gene's germline CDR1 is SGHRS and CDR2 YFSETQ. The CDR3 spans 15 residues. The CDR3 DNA reads as TGCGCCAGCAGCTTGGCCCCACAGGGGAGGACTGAAGCTTTCTTT. This encodes CASSLAPQGRTEAFF.

This clone was counted once. The CDR3 sequence: CASSHDRDNSPLHF. As DNA, the CDR3 is TGTGCCAGCTCCCATGACAGGGACAATTCACCCCTCCACTTT. The chain carries TRBV18 and TRBJ1-6; 7 positions agree with TRBD1. CDR1 is KGHSH and CDR2 is LQKENI in the germline V gene. J was trimmed by 7 bases and V by 6 bases; bases with no gene match: 6. The CDR3 is made up of 14 amino acids.

The chain couples TRBV4-2 to TRBJ2-1; 7 nucleotides agree with TRBD1. The germline CDR1 and CDR2 sequences are LGHNA and YNFKEQ. With V trimmed by 4 bases and J by 8 bases, 5 bases remained unmatched. The CDR3 spans 13 residues. CDR3 in amino acids: CASSLGGRDEQFF. CDR3 in DNA: TGTGCCAGCAGCCTAGGGGGCCGCGATGAGCAGTTCTTC.

CDR3 in amino acids: CASSGDSGGATNTGELFF. Written as DNA, the CDR3 is TGTGCCAGCAGTGGGGATAGCGGGGGGGCCACGAACACCGGGGAGCTGTTTTTT. This chain links TRBV2 with TRBJ2-2; 11 bases are a match to TRBD2. The CDR3 totals 18 residues. Losses at the gene ends were 4 bases for V and 0 bases for J; bases not matched to a gene: 7. Germline V gene lookup returns CDR1 SNHLY and CDR2 FYNNEI.

This clone came up a few times. The gene calls are TRBV5-1 and TRBJ1-1; 7 nucleotides agree with TRBD1. CDR1 SGHRS and CDR2 YFSETQ come from the germline V gene. V was clipped by 1 base and J by 2 bases; unmatched bases: 8. CDR3 length: 16 amino acids. The CDR3 sequence is CASSLRQGGRNTEAFF. CDR3 DNA: TGCGCCAGCAGCTTGAGGCAGGGGGGAAGAAACACTGAAGCTTTCTTT.